The clone carrying this T cell receptor (beta chain) occurred once. Antigen: not known. This sample was included in a study of CD8 T cells in Susac syndrome. The germline V and J ends were trimmed by 1 base and 8 bases, with 18 bases remaining between them. Germline lookup yields CDR1 MNHEY and CDR2 SVGAGI. This CDR3 has 16 amino acids. The RNA input was roughly 0.45 to 1 ug, and it was reverse transcribed with random hexamers. The method of amplification for TCR beta CDR3 was immunoSEQ multiplex PCR, covering 54 Vbeta and 13 Jbeta. TCRdb passed the immunoSEQ multiplex PCR reads through MiXCR, listing each CDR3 protein once. The sample has about 400,000 distinct CDR3 sequences, 85% to 90% seen once. TCR beta was sequenced from blood CD8+ and CD4+ T cells. FACS enriched CD8+ TEMRA cells, while bulk CD8+ and CD4+ were negatively isolated. Findings of the study overall: The study conceded that relatively few individuals underwent its TCR sequencing and HLA analysis.

The chain joins TRBV6-5 to TRBJ2-1; D gene uncertain. The sequenced material came from CD8+ T cells from PBMCs. This clonotype originated in a human donor with multiple sclerosis. The CDR3 nucleotides are TGTGCCAGCAGTTACTTAAGGGATTCCCCAGCTCATGAGCAGTTCTTC. This codes for CASSYLRDSPAHEQFF.